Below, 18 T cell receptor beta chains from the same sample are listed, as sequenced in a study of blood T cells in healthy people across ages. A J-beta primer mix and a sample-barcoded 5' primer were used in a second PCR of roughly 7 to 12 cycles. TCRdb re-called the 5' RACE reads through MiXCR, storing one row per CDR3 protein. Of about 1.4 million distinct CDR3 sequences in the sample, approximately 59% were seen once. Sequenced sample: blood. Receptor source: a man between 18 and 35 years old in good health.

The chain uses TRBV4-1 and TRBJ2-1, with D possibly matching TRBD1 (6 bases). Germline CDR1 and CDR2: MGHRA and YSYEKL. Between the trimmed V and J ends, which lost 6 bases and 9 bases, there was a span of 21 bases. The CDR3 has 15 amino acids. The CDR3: CASSLGQSVNTEQFF. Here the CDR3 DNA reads TGCGCCAGCAGTCTTGGACAGTCTGTGAACACTGAGCAGTTCTTC.

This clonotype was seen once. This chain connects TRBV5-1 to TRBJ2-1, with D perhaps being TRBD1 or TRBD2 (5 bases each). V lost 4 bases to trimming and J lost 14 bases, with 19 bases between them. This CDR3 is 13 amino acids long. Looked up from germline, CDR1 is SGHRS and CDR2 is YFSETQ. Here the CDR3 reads CASSPWGSAVEFF. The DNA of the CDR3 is TGCGCCAGCAGCCCATGGGGGTCCGCGGTGGAGTTCTTC.

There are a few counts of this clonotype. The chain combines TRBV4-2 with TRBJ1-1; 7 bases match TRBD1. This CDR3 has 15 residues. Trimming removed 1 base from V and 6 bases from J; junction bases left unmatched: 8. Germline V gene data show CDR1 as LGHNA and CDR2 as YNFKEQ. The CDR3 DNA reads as TGTGCCAGCAGCCAAGTTGTACAGGGGACCCCTGAAGCTTTCTTT. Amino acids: CASSQVVQGTPEAFF.

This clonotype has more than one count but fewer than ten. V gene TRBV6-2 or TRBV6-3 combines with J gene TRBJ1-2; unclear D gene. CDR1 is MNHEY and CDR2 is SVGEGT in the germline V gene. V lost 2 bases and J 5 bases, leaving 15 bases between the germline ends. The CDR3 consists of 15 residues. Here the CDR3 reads CASSYDLDGRYGYTF. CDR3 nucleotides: TGTGCCAGCAGTTACGATTTGGACGGACGTTATGGCTACACCTTC.

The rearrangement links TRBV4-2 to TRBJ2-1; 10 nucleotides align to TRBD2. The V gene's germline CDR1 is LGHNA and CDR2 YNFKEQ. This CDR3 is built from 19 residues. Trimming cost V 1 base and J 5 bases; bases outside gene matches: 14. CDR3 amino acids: CASSQVTSGASLENNEQFF. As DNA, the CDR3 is TGTGCCAGCAGCCAAGTTACTAGCGGGGCCTCCCTCGAAAACAATGAGCAGTTCTTC.

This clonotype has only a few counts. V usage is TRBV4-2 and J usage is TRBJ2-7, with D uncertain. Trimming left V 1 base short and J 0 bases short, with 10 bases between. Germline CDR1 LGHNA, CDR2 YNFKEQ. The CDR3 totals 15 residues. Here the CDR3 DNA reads TGTGCCAGCAGCCAAGTGGATAACTTCTCCTACGAGCAGTACTTC. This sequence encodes CASSQVDNFSYEQYF.

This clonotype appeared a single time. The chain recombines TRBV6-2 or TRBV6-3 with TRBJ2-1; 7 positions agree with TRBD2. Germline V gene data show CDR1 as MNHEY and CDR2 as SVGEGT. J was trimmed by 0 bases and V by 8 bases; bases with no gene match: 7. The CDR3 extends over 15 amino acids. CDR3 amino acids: CASAMGGSSYNEQFF. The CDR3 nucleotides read TGTGCCAGCGCGATGGGGGGGAGCTCCTACAATGAGCAGTTCTTC.

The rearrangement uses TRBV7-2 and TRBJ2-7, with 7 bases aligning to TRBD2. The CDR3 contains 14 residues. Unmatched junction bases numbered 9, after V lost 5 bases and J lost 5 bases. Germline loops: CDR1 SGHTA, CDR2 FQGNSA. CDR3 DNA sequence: TGTGCCAGCAGCCCCCGGACTAGTCGGCACGAGCAGTACTTC. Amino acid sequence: CASSPRTSRHEQYF. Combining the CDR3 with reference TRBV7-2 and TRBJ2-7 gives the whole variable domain GAGVSQSPSNKVTEKGKDVELRCDPISGHTALYWYRQSLGQGLEFLIYFQGNSAPDKSGLPSDRFSAERTGGSVSTLTIQRTQQEDSAVYLCASSPRTSRHEQYFGPGTRLTVT.

CDR3 bases: TGTGCCAGCGGTAAGGACGGAAGCTCCTACGAGCAGTACTTC. As protein: CASGKDGSSYEQYF. This chain links TRBV6-6 with TRBJ2-7, with unresolved D. This CDR3 comprises 14 residues. CDR1 and CDR2 from the germline V gene are MNHNY and SVGAGI (reference sequence). Trimming stripped 8 bases from V and 0 bases from J, with 14 bases between.

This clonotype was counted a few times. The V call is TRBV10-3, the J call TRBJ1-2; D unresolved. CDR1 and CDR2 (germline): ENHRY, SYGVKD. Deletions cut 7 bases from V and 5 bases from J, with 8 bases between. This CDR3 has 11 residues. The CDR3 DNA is TGTGCCATCAAGGATCGGTATGGCTACACCTTC. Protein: CAIKDRYGYTF.

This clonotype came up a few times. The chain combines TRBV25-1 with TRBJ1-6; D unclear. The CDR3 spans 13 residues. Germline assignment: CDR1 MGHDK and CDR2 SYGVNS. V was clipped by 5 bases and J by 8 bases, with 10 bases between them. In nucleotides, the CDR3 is TGTGCCAGCAGTCTCCCGGGATATTCACCCCTCCACTTT. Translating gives CASSLPGYSPLHF.

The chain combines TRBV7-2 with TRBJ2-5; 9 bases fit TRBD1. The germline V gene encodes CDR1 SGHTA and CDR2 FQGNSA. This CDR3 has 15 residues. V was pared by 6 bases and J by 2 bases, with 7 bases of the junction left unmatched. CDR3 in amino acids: CASRLHGTGQETQYF. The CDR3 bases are TGTGCCAGCAGACTTCACGGGACAGGGCAAGAGACCCAGTACTTC.

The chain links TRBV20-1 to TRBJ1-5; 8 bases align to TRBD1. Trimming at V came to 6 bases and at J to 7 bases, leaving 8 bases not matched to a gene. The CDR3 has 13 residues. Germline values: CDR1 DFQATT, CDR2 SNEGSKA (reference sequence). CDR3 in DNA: TGCAGTGCCCCTACAGGGGGACGGCAGCCCCAGCATTTT. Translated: CSAPTGGRQPQHF.

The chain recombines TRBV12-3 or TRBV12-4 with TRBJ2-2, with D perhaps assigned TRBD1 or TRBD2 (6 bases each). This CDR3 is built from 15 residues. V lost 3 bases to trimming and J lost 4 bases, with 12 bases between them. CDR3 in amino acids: CASSFNGGGTGELFF. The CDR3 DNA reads TGTGCCAGCAGTTTTAACGGGGGCGGCACCGGGGAGCTGTTTTTT.

CDR3 protein: CASSHLHVPETQYF. The DNA for the CDR3 is TGTGCCAGCAGCCATCTTCACGTCCCCGAGACCCAGTACTTC. The gene calls are TRBV4-2 and TRBJ2-7; D is ambiguous. The J call may be in error: the DNA end matches TRBJ2-5 better. Germline V lookup: CDR1 LGHNA, CDR2 YNFKEQ. The CDR3 contains 14 residues.

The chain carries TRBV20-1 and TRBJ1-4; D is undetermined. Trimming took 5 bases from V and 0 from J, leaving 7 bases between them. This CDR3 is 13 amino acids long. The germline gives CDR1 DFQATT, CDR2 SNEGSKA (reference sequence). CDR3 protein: CSALTTTNEKLFF. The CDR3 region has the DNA TGCAGTGCTCTGACAACAACTAATGAAAAACTGTTTTTT.

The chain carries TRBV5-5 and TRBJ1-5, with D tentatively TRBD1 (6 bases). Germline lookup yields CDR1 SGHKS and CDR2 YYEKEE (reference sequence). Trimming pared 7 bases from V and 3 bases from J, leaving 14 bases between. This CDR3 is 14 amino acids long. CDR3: CASDNRDTNQPQHF. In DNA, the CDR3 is TGTGCCAGCGATAACCGGGACACCAATCAGCCCCAGCATTTT.

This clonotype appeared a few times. CDR3 protein: CSVEGTRAYNEQFF. In DNA, the CDR3 is TGCAGCGTTGAAGGGACTAGGGCCTACAATGAGCAGTTCTTC. V and J are TRBV29-1 and TRBJ2-1, with 7 bases aligning to TRBD2. CDR1 and CDR2 from the germline V gene are SQVTM and ANQGSEA. With 1 base clipped from V and 2 bases from J, the junction kept 2 bases outside the gene matches. The CDR3 extends over 14 amino acids.